This T cell receptor beta chain is from a study of CD8+CD57+ T cells in acquired aplastic anemia. For the study at large: Sorted CD4+ and CD8+ cell DNA averaged roughly 3.2 ug.

Genomic DNA provided the template from which TCR beta VDJ and CDR3 profiles were obtained. TCRdb used MiXCR to reprocess the reads, holding one entry per CDR3 protein. The sample holds about 270,000 distinct CDR3 sequences; approximately 55% are singletons and the top ten take 8%. The germline V gene encodes CDR1 SGHTA and CDR2 FQGTGA. This CDR3 comprises 13 residues. Trimming took off 6 bases at V and 3 bases at J, with 6 bases between the two ends. The sequence was collected from a human donor with severe aplastic anemia or a healthy control (not recorded which). This rearrangement joins TRBV7-3 to TRBJ2-6, with no clear D. Sequenced sample: sorted CD4+, CD8+, or CD8+CD57+ T cells (not recorded which) from PBMCs. CDR3 residues: CASSMYGANVLTF. In nucleotides, the CDR3 is TGTGCCAGCAGTATGTATGGGGCCAACGTCCTGACTTTC.